The sequence of this T cell receptor (beta chain) was determined in a study of molecular identifiers for immune sequencing clone quantification. General study results and limits: Detection of one spiked Jurkat cell's TCR RNA reportedly worked in 980,000 or so naive cells. Effector cells kept over 98% of their molecules in clones above 20 RNA copies, while naive cells kept under 1% there. Barcode-sharing identical TCR molecules could underestimate highly expanded clone sizes.

MiXCR, run by TCRdb on the PCR reads, gives a single entry per CDR3 protein. The table records more than 300,000 distinct CDR3 sequences, 20% to 25% of them present only once. The CDR3 loop spans 14 amino acids. Trimming removed 6 bases from V and 5 bases from J, with 13 bases in between. This clonotype has a handful of counts. Its antigen is not identified. A CD8+CD4-CCR7+CD45RA+ gate was used to sort naive CD8 T cells. This TCR derives from a human donor in good health. Some libraries in this study had Jurkat cell RNA spiked in. The sequencing input was naive CD8+ T cells from blood, with Jurkat cell RNA spiked in. Sample subset: FACS-sorted CD8+CD4-CCR7+CD45RA+ naive T cells. This chain joins TRBV12-3 or TRBV12-4 and TRBJ1-4, with D hard to call. Here the CDR3 reads CASSPAARNEKLFF. As DNA, the CDR3 is TGTGCCAGCAGCCCTGCGGCTCGGAATGAAAAACTGTTTTTT.